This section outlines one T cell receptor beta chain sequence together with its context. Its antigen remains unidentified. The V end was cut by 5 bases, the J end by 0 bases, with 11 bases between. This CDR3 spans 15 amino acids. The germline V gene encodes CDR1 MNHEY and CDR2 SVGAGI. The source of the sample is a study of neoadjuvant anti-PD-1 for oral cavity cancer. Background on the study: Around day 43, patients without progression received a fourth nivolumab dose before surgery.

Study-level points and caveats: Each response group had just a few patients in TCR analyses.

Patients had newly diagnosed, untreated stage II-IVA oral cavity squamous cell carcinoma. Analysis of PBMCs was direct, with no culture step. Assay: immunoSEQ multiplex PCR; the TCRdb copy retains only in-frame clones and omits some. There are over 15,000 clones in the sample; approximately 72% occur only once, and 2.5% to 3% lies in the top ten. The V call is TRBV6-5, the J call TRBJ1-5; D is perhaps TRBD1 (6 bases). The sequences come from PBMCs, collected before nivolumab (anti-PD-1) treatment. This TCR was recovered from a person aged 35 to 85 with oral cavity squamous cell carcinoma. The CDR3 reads CASSPGQYSNQPQHF. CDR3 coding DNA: TGTGCCAGCAGTCCAGGACAGTATAGCAATCAGCCCCAGCATTTT.